The clone carrying this T cell receptor beta chain was counted ten times or more. Three nested ARM-PCR rounds with V-beta and C-beta primers built TCRB libraries. TCRdb itself ran the multiplex PCR reads through MiXCR, one entry per CDR3 protein. The sample shows 9,000 or so distinct CDR3 sequences, about 70% of them seen only once. This specimen comes from a study of tumor-infiltrating lymphocytes in glioblastoma multiforme. Deletions cut 5 bases from V and 0 bases from J, with 14 bases between. The CDR3 extends over 15 amino acids. CDR1 and CDR2 from the germline V gene are MNHEY and SVGAGI. This chain uses TRBV6-5 with TRBJ2-7; the D gene is possibly TRBD1 (6 bases). Source material: brain tumor tissue. The clonotype originates from a male donor with glioblastoma. The CDR3 DNA is TGTGCCAGCAGTAATCTCAGGGGTCCCTCCTACGAGCAGTACTTC. This sequence encodes CASSNLRGPSYEQYF.